The text below deals with one T cell receptor beta chain. Additional DNA sequences in this sample encode the identical CDR3. Participant ages covered about 18 to 89 years across 24 US areas. This CDR3 has 14 amino acids. V dropped 0 bases and J dropped 4 bases, with 7 bases sitting between them. The germline V gene encodes CDR1 SGHAT and CDR2 FQNNGV. The data were taken from a study of blood T cell repertoires in COVID-19. Assay used: immunoSEQ multiplex PCR; TCRdb lists only in-frame clones, some missing. The table records more than 200,000 clones, 84% of them present only once. The rearrangement links TRBV11-2 to TRBJ1-5; possible D gene TRBD1, 5 bases. The sequence was collected from a man aged 55 to 70 who had recovered from COVID-19. The material sequenced was PBMCs or T cells enriched from blood (not recorded which). CDR3 region: CASSLDGGNQPQHF. CDR3 coding DNA: TGTGCCAGCAGCTTAGATGGGGGGAATCAGCCCCAGCATTTT.